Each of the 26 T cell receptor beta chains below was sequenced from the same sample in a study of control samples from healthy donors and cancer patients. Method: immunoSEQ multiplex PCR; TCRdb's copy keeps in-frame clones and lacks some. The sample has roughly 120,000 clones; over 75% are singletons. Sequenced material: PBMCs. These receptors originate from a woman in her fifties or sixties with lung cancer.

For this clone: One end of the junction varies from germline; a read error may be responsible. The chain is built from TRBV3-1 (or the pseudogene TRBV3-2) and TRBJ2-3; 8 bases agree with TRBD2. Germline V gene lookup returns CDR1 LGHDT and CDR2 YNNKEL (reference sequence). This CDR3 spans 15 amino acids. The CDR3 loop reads CANSYGTRGTDTQYF. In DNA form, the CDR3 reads TGTGCCAACAGCTACGGGACTAGAGGCACAGATACGCAGTATTTT.

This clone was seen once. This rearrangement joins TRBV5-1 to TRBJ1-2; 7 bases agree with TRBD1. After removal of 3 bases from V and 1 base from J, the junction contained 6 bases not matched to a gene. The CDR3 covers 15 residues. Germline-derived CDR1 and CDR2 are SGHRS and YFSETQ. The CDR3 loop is CASSSSGQLNYGYTF. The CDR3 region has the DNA TGCGCCAGCAGCTCGTCGGGACAGCTTAACTATGGCTACACCTTC.

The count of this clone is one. The CDR3 nucleotides are TGTGCCACCAGTGATTCAGGGGCAGGTCAGAGCTCCTACAATGAGCAGTTCTTC. Its protein product is CATSDSGAGQSSYNEQFF. The chain has TRBV24-1 and TRBJ2-1; D may be TRBD1 (6 bases). Germline V lookup: CDR1 KGHDR, CDR2 SFDVKD. There are 18 residues in the CDR3. Trimming took 2 bases from V and 0 from J, leaving 16 bases between them.

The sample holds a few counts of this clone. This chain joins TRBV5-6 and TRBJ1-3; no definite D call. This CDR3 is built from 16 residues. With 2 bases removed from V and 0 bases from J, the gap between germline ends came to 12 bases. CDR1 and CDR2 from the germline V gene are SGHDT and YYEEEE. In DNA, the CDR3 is TGTGCCAGCAGCTTTTTCGGGTCGAGCTCTGGAAACACCATATATTTT. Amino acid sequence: CASSFFGSSSGNTIYF.

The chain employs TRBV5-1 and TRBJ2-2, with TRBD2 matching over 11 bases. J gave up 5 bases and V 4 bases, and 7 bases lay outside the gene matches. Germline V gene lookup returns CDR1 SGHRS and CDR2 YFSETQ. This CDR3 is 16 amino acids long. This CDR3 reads CASSPLAGGGTGELFF. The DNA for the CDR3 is TGCGCCAGCAGCCCCCTAGCGGGGGGTGGTACCGGGGAGCTGTTTTTT.

The DNA of the CDR3 is TGTGCCATCACCAACCGAACAGAGACCGGGGAGCTGTTTTTT. It is translated as CAITNRTETGELFF. The V call is TRBV10-3, the J call TRBJ2-2; D remains unclear. The CDR3 has 14 residues. Germline loops: CDR1 ENHRY, CDR2 SYGVKD. Trimming cost V 7 bases and J 5 bases, with 14 bases left between them.

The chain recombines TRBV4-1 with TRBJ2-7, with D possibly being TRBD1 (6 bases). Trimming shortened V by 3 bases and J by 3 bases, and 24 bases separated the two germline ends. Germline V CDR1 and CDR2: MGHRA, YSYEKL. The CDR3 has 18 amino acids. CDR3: CASSQQQGGLTRGYEQYF. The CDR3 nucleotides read TGCGCCAGCAGCCAGCAACAGGGCGGATTGACTCGGGGCTACGAGCAGTACTTC.

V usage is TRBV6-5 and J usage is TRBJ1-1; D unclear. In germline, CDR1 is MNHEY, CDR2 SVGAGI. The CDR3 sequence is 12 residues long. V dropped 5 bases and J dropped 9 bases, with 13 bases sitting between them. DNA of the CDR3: TGTGCCAGCAGTCCGACATTGGATCAAGCTTTCTTT. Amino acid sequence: CASSPTLDQAFF.

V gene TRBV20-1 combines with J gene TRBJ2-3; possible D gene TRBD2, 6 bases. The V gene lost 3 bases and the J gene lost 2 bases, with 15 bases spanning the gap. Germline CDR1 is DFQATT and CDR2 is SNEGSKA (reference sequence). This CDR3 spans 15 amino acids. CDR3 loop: CSASRLVPITDTQYF. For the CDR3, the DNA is TGCAGTGCTAGTCGACTAGTTCCCATCACAGATACGCAGTATTTT.

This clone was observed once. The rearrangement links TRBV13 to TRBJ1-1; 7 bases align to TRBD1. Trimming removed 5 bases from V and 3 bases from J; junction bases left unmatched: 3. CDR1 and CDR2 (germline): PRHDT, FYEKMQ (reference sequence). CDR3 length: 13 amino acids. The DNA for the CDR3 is TGTGCCAGCAGCCTAGACAGGGACACTGAAGCTTTCTTT. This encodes CASSLDRDTEAFF. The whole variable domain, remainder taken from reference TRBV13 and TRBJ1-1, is AAGVIQSPRHLIKEKRETATLKCYPIPRHDTVYWYQQGPGQDPQFLISFYEKMQSDKGSIPDRFSAQQFSDYHSELNMSSLELGDSALYFCASSLDRDTEAFFGQGTRLTVV.

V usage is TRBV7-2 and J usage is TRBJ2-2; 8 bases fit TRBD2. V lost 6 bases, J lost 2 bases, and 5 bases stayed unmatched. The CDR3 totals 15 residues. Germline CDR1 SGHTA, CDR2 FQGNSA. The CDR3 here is CASRGAGVNTGELFF. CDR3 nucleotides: TGTGCCAGCAGGGGAGCGGGAGTTAACACCGGGGAGCTGTTTTTT.

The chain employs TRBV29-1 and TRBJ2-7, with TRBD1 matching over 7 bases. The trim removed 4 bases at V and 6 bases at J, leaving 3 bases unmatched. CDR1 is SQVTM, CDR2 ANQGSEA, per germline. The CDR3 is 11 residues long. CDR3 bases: TGCAGCGTTGGGACAGGAACCGAGCAGTACTTC. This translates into CSVGTGTEQYF.

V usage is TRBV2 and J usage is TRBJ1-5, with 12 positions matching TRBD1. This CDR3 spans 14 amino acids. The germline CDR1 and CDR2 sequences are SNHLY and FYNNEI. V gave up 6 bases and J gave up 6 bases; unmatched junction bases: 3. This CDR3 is CASSGTGGTQPQHF. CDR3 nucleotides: TGTGCCAGCAGCGGGACAGGGGGCACTCAGCCCCAGCATTTT.

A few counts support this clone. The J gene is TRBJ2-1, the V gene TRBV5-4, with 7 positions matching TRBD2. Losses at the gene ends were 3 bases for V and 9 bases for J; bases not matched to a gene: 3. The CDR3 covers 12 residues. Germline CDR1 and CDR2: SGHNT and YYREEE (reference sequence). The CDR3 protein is CASSWGGSEQFF. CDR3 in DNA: TGTGCCAGCAGCTGGGGGGGGAGTGAGCAGTTCTTC.

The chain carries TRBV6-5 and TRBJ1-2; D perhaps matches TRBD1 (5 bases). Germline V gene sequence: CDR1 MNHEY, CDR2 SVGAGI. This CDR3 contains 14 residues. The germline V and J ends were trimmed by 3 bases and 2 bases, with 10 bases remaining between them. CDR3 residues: CASSYVRENYGYTF. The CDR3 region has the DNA TGTGCCAGCAGTTATGTCAGGGAGAACTATGGCTACACCTTC.

The CDR3 protein is CASSPGQGSRGNTEAFF. The CDR3 DNA reads as TGTGCCAGCAGCCCCGGACAGGGGAGTCGGGGAAACACTGAAGCTTTCTTT. The J gene is TRBJ1-1, the V gene TRBV7-2; the match to TRBD1 covers 9 bases. Per the germline V gene, CDR1 is SGHTA and CDR2 is FQGNSA. This CDR3 is 17 amino acids long. The ends lost 5 bases at V and 2 bases at J; junction bases unmatched: 12.

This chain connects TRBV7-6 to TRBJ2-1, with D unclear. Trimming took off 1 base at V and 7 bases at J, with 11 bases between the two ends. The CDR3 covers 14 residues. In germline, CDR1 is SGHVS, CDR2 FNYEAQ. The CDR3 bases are TGTGCCAGCAGCTTAGGCCCTATGAGTAATGAGCAGTTCTTC. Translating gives CASSLGPMSNEQFF.

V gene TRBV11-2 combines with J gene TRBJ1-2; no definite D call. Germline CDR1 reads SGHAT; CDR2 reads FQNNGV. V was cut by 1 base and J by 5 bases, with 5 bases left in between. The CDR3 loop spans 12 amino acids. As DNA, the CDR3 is TGTGCCAGCAGCTTAGTAGGGTATGGCTACACCTTC. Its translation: CASSLVGYGYTF.

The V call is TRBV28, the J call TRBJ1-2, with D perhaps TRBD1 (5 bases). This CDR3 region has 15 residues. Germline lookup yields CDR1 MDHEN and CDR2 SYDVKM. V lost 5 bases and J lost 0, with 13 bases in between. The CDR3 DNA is TGTGCCAGCAGTCCGCCAGACAGAACTAACTATGGCTACACCTTC. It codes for CASSPPDRTNYGYTF.

The CDR3 spells CATSRDWGQGNEKLFF. The CDR3 bases are TGTGCCACCAGCAGAGATTGGGGACAGGGGAATGAAAAACTGTTTTTT. The chain uses TRBV15 and TRBJ1-4; 10 bases fit TRBD1. After removal of 0 bases from V and 5 bases from J, the junction contained 3 bases not matched to a gene. Germline assignment: CDR1 LNHNV and CDR2 YYDKDF (reference sequence). The CDR3 sequence is 16 residues long.

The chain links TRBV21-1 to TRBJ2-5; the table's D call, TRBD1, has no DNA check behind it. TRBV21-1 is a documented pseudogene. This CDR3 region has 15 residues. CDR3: CASSRPRDRQETQYF. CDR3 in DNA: TGTGCCAGCAGCAGACCCCGGGACAGGCAAGAGACCCAGTACTTC.

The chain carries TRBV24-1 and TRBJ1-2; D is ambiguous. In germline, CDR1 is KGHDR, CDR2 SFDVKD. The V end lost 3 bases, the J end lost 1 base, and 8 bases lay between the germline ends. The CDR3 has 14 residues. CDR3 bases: TGTGCCACCAGTGATCCAACAGTTAACTATGGCTACACCTTC. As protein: CATSDPTVNYGYTF.

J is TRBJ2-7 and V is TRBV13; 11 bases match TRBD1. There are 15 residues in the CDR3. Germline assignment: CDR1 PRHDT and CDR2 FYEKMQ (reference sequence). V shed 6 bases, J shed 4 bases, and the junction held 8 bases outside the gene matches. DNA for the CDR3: TGTGCCAGCAGACTGCCCGGGACAGGGGGTTACGAGCAGTACTTC. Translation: CASRLPGTGGYEQYF.

The CDR3: CASSFPKGLGTGELFF. CDR3 in DNA: TGTGCCAGCAGTTTCCCAAAAGGGCTGGGGACCGGGGAGCTGTTTTTT. The chain uses TRBV27 and TRBJ2-2, with D uncertain. Trimming cost V 3 bases and J 5 bases, with 16 bases left between them. This CDR3 region has 16 residues. The V gene's germline CDR1 is MNHEY and CDR2 SMNVEV (reference sequence).

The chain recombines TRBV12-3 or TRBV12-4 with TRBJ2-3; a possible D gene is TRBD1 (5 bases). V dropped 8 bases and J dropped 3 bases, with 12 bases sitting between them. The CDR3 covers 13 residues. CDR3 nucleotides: TGTGCCAGCGGTGGGCAGGGAACAGATACGCAGTATTTT. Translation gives CASGGQGTDTQYF.

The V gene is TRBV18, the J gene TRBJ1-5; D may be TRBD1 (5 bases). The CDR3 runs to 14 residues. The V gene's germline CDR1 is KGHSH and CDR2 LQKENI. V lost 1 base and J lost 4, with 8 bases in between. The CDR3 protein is CASSPLSGNQPQHF. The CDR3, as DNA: TGTGCCAGCTCACCACTGTCAGGGAATCAGCCCCAGCATTTT.